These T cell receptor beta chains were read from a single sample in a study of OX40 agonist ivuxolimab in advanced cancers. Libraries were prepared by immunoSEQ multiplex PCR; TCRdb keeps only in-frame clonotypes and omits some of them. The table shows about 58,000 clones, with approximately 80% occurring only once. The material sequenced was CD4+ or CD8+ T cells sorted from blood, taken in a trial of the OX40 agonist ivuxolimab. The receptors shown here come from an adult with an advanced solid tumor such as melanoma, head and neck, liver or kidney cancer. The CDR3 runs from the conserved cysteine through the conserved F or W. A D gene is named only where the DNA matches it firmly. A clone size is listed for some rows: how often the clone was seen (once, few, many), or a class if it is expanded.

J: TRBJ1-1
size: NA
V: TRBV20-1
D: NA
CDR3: CSARGITEAFF
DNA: TGCAGTGCTAGGGGAATCACTGAAGCTTTCTTT

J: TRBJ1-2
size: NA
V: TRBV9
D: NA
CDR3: CASRAGVYGYTF
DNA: TGTGCCAGCAGGGCAGGGGTGTATGGCTACACCTTC

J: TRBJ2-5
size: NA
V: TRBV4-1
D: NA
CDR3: CASSQDRSGGGLRAQYF
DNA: TGCGCCAGCAGCCAAGATCGGTCGGGAGGGGGCCTTAGGGCCCAGTACTTC

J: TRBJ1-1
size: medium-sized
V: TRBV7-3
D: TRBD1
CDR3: CASSLGQEGTEAFF
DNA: TGTGCCAGCAGCTTAGGACAGGAGGGCACTGAAGCTTTCTTT

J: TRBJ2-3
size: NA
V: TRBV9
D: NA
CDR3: CASSVATIGDTQYF
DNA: TGTGCCAGCAGCGTAGCTACGATTGGGGATACGCAGTATTTT

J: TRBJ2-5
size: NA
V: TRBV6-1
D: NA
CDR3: CASSPQQETQYF
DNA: TGTGCCAGCAGCCCACAACAAGAGACCCAGTACTTC

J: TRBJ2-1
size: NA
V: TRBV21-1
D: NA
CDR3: CASSSQEGGVNEQFF
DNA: TGTGCCAGCAGCAGTCAAGAGGGGGGGGTCAATGAGCAGTTCTTC

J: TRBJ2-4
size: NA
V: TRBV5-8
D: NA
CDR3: CASSLERGFLAKNIQYF
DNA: TGTGCCAGCAGCTTGGAACGGGGTTTCCTAGCCAAAAACATTCAGTACTTC

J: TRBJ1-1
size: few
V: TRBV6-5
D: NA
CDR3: CASSYIGIQDTEAFF
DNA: TGTGCCAGCAGTTATATAGGGATTCAGGACACTGAAGCTTTCTTT

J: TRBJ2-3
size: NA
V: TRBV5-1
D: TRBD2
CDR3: CASSSSLASDTQYF
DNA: TGCGCCAGCAGCTCTTCACTAGCGTCGGATACGCAGTATTTT

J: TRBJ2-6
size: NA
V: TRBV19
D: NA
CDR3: CASSEDGSSGANVLTF
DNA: TGTGCCAGTAGTGAGGACGGCAGCTCTGGGGCCAACGTCCTGACTTTC

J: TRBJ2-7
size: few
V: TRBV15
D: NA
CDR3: CATSSSYAEYEQYF
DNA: TGTGCCACCAGCAGCTCTTACGCAGAGTACGAGCAGTACTTC

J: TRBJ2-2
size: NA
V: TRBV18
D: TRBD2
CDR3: CASSPGLAGAGELFF
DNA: TGTGCCAGCTCTCCGGGACTAGCGGGAGCCGGGGAGCTGTTTTTT

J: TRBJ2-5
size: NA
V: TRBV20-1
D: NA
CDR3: CSARRSGTQYF
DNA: TGCAGTGCTAGACGGTCAGGGACCCAGTACTTC

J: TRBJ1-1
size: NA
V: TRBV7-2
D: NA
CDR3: CASSFPRDRLTLMNTEAFF
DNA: TGTGCCAGCAGCTTCCCCAGGGACCGACTCACCCTCATGAACACTGAAGCTTTCTTT

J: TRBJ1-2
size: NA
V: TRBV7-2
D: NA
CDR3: CASSLGRSIGYTF
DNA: TGTGCCAGCAGCTTAGGACGGAGTATCGGCTACACCTTC

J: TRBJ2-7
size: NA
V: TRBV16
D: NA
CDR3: CASSQSGRAYEQYF
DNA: TGTGCCAGCAGCCAATCCGGCAGGGCCTACGAGCAGTACTTC

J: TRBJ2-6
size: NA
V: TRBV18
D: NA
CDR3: CASSPPTGANVLTF
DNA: TGTGCCAGCTCACCCCCCACTGGGGCCAACGTCCTGACTTTC

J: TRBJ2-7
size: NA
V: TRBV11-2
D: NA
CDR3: CASSWTANYEQYF
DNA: TGTGCCAGCAGCTGGACAGCTAACTACGAGCAGTACTTC

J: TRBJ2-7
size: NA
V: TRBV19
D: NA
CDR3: CASSITGSNYEQYF
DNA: TGTGCCAGTAGTATCACCGGGAGTAACTACGAGCAGTACTTC

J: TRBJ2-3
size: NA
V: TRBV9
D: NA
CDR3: CASSVGGGGGLSTDTQYF
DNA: TGTGCCAGCAGCGTAGGAGGGGGCGGGGGCCTTTCCACAGATACGCAGTATTTT

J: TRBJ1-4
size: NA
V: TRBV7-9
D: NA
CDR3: CASSLRRTEKLFF
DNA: TGTGCCAGCAGCTTACGGCGGACCGAGAAACTGTTTTTT

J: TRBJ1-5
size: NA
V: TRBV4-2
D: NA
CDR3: CASSRTPTLGQPQHF
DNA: TGTGCCAGCAGCCGAACTCCCACCCTAGGGCAGCCCCAGCATTTT